This T cell receptor beta chain was identified in a study of blood T cell repertoires in COVID-19. About the study: Specimens from acute and convalescent COVID-19 originated in the United States, Italy and Spain. The analysed material was cDNA or gDNA that came from T cells, B-cell-depleted T cells, or PBMCs.

This CDR3 comprises 15 residues. Deletions cut 1 base from V and 2 bases from J, with 6 bases between. Germline CDR1 reads MNHNS; CDR2 reads SASEGT. In the original processing: Reference gene primer amplification in the assay estimated nucleated cell counts. TCRdb keeps only in-frame clones here, not all; method: immunoSEQ multiplex PCR. V, J and clone size derive from that table, while D and trimming were established from the DNA sequence. The table includes around 130,000 clones, approximately 86% detected once. The source material was peripheral blood. This receptor was obtained from a woman between 45 and 65 years old who had recovered from COVID-19. The chain is built from TRBV6-1 and TRBJ2-6; D perhaps matches TRBD2 (6 bases). The CDR3 DNA reads as TGTGCCAGCAGTGAAGGCGGGGCTGGGGCCAACGTCCTGACTTTC. Translating gives CASSEGGAGANVLTF.